Listed below are T cell receptor beta chains from one sample, sequenced in a study of cytomegalovirus exposure and HLA in healthy donors. Sequencing was performed with immunoSEQ multiplex PCR; in TCRdb, only in-frame clones are kept and a portion is missing. Of 200,000 to 250,000 clones in the sample, approximately 79% were seen once. The sequenced material came from PBMCs. The receptor source for this set is a man aged 45 to 65 in good health and CMV-seronegative. The CDR3 runs from the conserved cysteine through the conserved F or W. The D gene is left open where the match is weak. Expanded clones get a size class; other rows say once, few or many, or leave the size out.

-	TRBV15	TRBJ1-1	-	TGTGCCACCAGCAGAGCCTCCCCCGGGAGCACTGAAGCTTTCTTT	CATSRASPGSTEAFF
-	TRBV10-1	TRBJ2-1	-	TGCGCCAGCAGCGACCGTGGGTTAGGGGGCAATGAGCAGTTCTTC	CASSDRGLGGNEQFF
-	TRBV6-5	TRBJ1-4	-	TGTGCCAGCAGAGACGCAGGAAACACCAATGAAAAACTGTTTTTT	CASRDAGNTNEKLFF
TRBD2	TRBV11-2	TRBJ2-2	-	TGTGCCAGCAGCCCTGGACTAGCGGGAGTGTCCCGGGGCACCGGGGAGCTGTTTTTT	CASSPGLAGVSRGTGELFF
-	TRBV5-8	TRBJ1-5	-	TGTGCCAGCCCCCCCCTCGAGCGGAATCAGCCCCAGCATTTT	CASPPLERNQPQHF
-	TRBV4-1	TRBJ2-3	-	TGCGCCAGCGAGGCAACAAGTGCCACAGATACGCAGTATTTT	CASEATSATDTQYF
-	TRBV5-1	TRBJ2-7	-	TGCGCCAGCAGCTTGTACAGCTCCTACGAGCAGTACTTC	CASSLYSSYEQYF
TRBD1	TRBV7-3	TRBJ2-7	-	TGTGCCAGCAGCTTAGAGGCAGGGGGTCCCTACGAGCAGTACTTC	CASSLEAGGPYEQYF
TRBD2	TRBV15	TRBJ2-7	few	TGTGCCACCAGCCTTCTAGCGGGAGGGCCATACGAGCAGTACTTC	CATSLLAGGPYEQYF
TRBD2	TRBV9	TRBJ2-7	once	TGTGCCAGCAGCGTAGGCGGGAGGGACGAGCAGTACTTC	CASSVGGRDEQYF
TRBD2	TRBV7-2	TRBJ2-2	-	TGTGCCAGCACCCCACCCGCGGGAGTTGCCGGGGAGCTGTTTTTT	CASTPPAGVAGELFF
TRBD2	TRBV4-1	TRBJ2-2	-	TGCGCCAGCAGCCAAGGGACTAGCGGGAGAGGTGGGACCGGGGAGCTGTTTTTT	CASSQGTSGRGGTGELFF
-	TRBV29-1	TRBJ2-7	once	TGCAGCGTTGCCGTAGAATACGAGCAGTACTTC	CSVAVEYEQYF
-	TRBV10-1	TRBJ1-1	-	TGCGCCAGCAGTGAGGGCCAGAAGAACACTGAAGCTTTCTTT	CASSEGQKNTEAFF
TRBD1	TRBV7-2	TRBJ2-2	once	TGTGCCAGCAGCTTTACAGGGGGGAACACCGGGGAGCTGTTTTTT	CASSFTGGNTGELFF
TRBD2	TRBV27	TRBJ2-2	-	TGTGCCAGCTCTCGCCAAGCGGGAGCGAACACCGGGGAGCTGTTTTTT	CASSRQAGANTGELFF
TRBD1	TRBV28	TRBJ2-4	-	TGTGCCAGCAGTGCCGACAGGGGGGCGGACATTCAGTACTTC	CASSADRGADIQYF
TRBD1	TRBV6-5	TRBJ2-7	-	TGTGCCAGCAGACGTTCCCGGGACAGCTACGAGCAGTACTTC	CASRRSRDSYEQYF
-	TRBV10-3	TRBJ1-2	-	TGTGCCATCAGCCAGAGCCGGGCAGGGGAGAACTATGGCTACACCTTC	CAISQSRAGENYGYTF
TRBD1	TRBV2	TRBJ1-2	-	TGTGCCAGCGGGATGGACAGGGGGCGAGATGGCTACACCTTC	CASGMDRGRDGYTF
-	TRBV27	TRBJ2-7	-	TGTGCCAGCAGTTTGGGCCGTTTCACCTACCCCTACGAGCAGTACTTC	CASSLGRFTYPYEQYF
-	TRBV9	TRBJ2-6	few	TGTGCCAGCAGCGTATTCCAAACACCGTCCTCTGGGGCCAACGTCCTGACTTTC	CASSVFQTPSSGANVLTF
-	TRBV7-6	TRBJ1-3	-	TGTGCCAGCAGCTCTTGGACAGTCTCTGGAAACACCATATATTTT	CASSSWTVSGNTIYF
-	TRBV27	TRBJ2-7	-	TGTGCCAGCAGTCGATCTTCGGGCAGGGCCCCCTACGAGCAGTACTTC	CASSRSSGRAPYEQYF
TRBD1	TRBV19	TRBJ2-7	-	TGTGCCAGTAGTAGCCTGGGACAGAAGTTCTACGAGCAGTACTTC	CASSSLGQKFYEQYF
TRBD1	TRBV6-1	TRBJ1-5	-	TGTGCCAGCAGTGCCTATTCCGGGACAGGCAATCAGCCCCAGCATTTT	CASSAYSGTGNQPQHF
TRBD2	TRBV7-3	TRBJ2-1	-	TGTGCCAGCAGCGATAGCGGGAGCTCCTACAATGAGCAGTTCTTC	CASSDSGSSYNEQFF
-	TRBV5-1	TRBJ2-7	-	TGCGCCAGCAGGTCCGGGGGTAGCGAGTCCTACGAGCAGTACTTC	CASRSGGSESYEQYF
-	TRBV6-6	TRBJ1-5	once	TGTGCCAGCAGCTCCCGCGGGAATCAGCCCCAGCATTTT	CASSSRGNQPQHF
TRBD2	TRBV5-6	TRBJ2-7	-	TGTGCCAGCAGCAGGTCTGGACTAGCGGGAGTCTACGAGCAGTACTTC	CASSRSGLAGVYEQYF
TRBD2	TRBV27	TRBJ2-7	-	TGTGCCAGCAGTTTGGCACCTAGCGGGAGGGCCCTTTATGAGCAGTACTTC	CASSLAPSGRALYEQYF
-	TRBV27	TRBJ1-2	-	TGTGCCAGCAGTCGAGGGACTACTAACTATGGCTACACCTTC	CASSRGTTNYGYTF
TRBD2	TRBV27	TRBJ2-1	few	TGTGCCAGCAGTTCCAAACTAGCGGGAGTTGTCCGTGCCCGCTACAATGAGCAGTTCTTC	CASSSKLAGVVRARYNEQFF
TRBD1	TRBV19	TRBJ1-1	-	TGTGCCAGTAGGCCAGACAGGGGGGAGAAGACTGAAGCTTTCTTT	CASRPDRGEKTEAFF
TRBD1	TRBV2	TRBJ1-2	-	TGTGCCAGCAGCGGGACAGGGGGTGGCTACACCTTC	CASSGTGGGYTF
TRBD2	TRBV6-1	TRBJ2-7	-	TGTGCCAGCAGTCGGACTAGCGGGAGGTCCTACGAGCAGTACTTC	CASSRTSGRSYEQYF
-	TRBV27	TRBJ2-1	-	TGTGCCAGCAGTCCCGGGACTCCGAGCTCCTACAATGAGCAGTTCTTC	CASSPGTPSSYNEQFF
TRBD2	TRBV5-4	TRBJ2-1	-	TGTGCCAGCAGCTTTCCCGGGACTAGCGGGAGTGAGCAGTTCTTC	CASSFPGTSGSEQFF
TRBD1	TRBV7-3	TRBJ2-3	few	TGTGCCAGCAGCCAGGGGGCTAGCACAGATACGCAGTATTTT	CASSQGASTDTQYF
-	TRBV7-2	TRBJ2-2	once	TGTGCCAGCAGCTTAGGGGGGGCGAACACCGGGGAGCTGTTTTTT	CASSLGGANTGELFF
-	TRBV14	TRBJ2-7	-	TGTGCCAGCAGCAAAAACCGAGGAAGCTCCTACGAGCAGTACTTC	CASSKNRGSSYEQYF
-	TRBV11-1	TRBJ2-3	-	TGTGCCAGCAGCCCAGACTCCTTCACAGGGGGGGCAGATACGCAGTATTTT	CASSPDSFTGGADTQYF